The TCR beta chain described here comes from a study of OX40 agonist ivuxolimab in advanced cancers. General notes on the study: The costimulatory receptor OX40 (CD134) was targeted by ivuxolimab, a fully human IgG2 agonistic monoclonal antibody. Patients were allowed to have had prior anti-PD-1, anti-PD-L1 or anti-CTLA-4 therapy, and around 41% of the dose-escalation patients had previously received checkpoint inhibitors. Among the roughly 50 dose-escalation patients, around 20 had hepatocellular carcinoma, some 15 melanoma, 9 renal cell carcinoma and 9 head and neck cancer. Intravenous ivuxolimab was administered to patients every 2 weeks at six dose levels: 0.01, 0.1, 0.3, 1.5, 3 and 10 mg/kg. Three dose-escalation patients achieved partial responses, one with hepatocellular carcinoma and two with cutaneous melanoma. The paper covers the monotherapy dose-escalation part of the phase I ivuxolimab trial, which included N ≈ 50 patients. In the dose-escalation cohort, 70% to 85% of patients were male, and the mean age was approximately 64 years, with a range of about 23 to 90. Peripheral TCRbeta sequencing aimed to test whether ivuxolimab altered TCR sequence diversity and caused clonal T-cell expansion. The investigation overall reported the following: Low levels of normalized T-cell clonal expansion were also seen in some patients who did not respond. After ivuxolimab, more expanded clones were found on average in CD8+ T cells than in CD4+ T cells. Which antigens the clonally expanded peripheral T cells were specific for was not determined. Clonal expansion of both CD4+ and CD8+ blood T cells was observed from baseline to week 6 at doses 0.1 to 3.0 mg/kg. In partial responders in the 0.1-3.0 mg/kg groups, normalized peripheral clonal expansion was found to be among the lowest, especially among CD8+ T cells.

Genomic DNA was extracted from sorted cells for sequencing of the TCRbeta CDR3 region. The immunoSEQ Assay was used to sequence the TCRbeta CDR3 regions. TCRdb holds this immuneACCESS table with in-frame rearrangements only. Some clones are missing; in checked studies, unresolved V genes explain under half, and the rest has no known cause. The sample table shows around 45,000 clones, and about 88% are seen once. Roughly 8.4% of the sample is in the top ten clones. Unmatched junction bases come to 9, with V trimmed by 0 bases and J by 3 bases. The germline V gene sets CDR1 to SGHRS and CDR2 to YFSETQ. From the cysteine through the phenylalanine, the CDR3 covers 16 amino acids. Only the CDR3 DNA is retained, 48 bases long and in frame from the first base. Patients with a history of autoimmune disease or receiving systemic immunosuppression were excluded from the trial. Peripheral blood for TCR sequencing was collected from all dose cohorts at baseline, on cycle 4 day 1, and on cycle 7 day 1. Samples came from an open-label, multicenter, first-in-human phase I dose-escalation trial of ivuxolimab. Adults with locally advanced or metastatic melanoma, renal cell, hepatocellular, or head and neck squamous cell carcinoma were enrolled in the trial. Before TCR sequencing, CD4+ and CD8+ T cells were separately sorted from peripheral blood.

Comments on this clone: Its antigen is not yet known. The input lacks base qualities; no much larger clone sits a single base away.

The sequence was collected from an adult with an advanced solid tumor such as melanoma, head and neck, liver or kidney cancer. The rearrangement combines TRBV5-1 with TRBJ2-7; TRBD1 fits 7 bases in the junction. The material sequenced was CD4+ or CD8+ T cells sorted from blood, taken in a trial of the OX40 agonist ivuxolimab. The CDR3 region reads CASSLARGTVSYEQYF. The base sequence is TGCGCCAGCAGCTTGGCGAGGGGGACAGTTAGCTACGAGCAGTACTTC.